Listed below are T cell receptor beta chains from one sample, sequenced in a study of human T cells and chemical hapten exposure. TCRdb itself ran the RACE reads through MiXCR, one entry per CDR3 protein. The sample lists approximately 400,000 distinct CDR3 sequences; 4% to 5.5% were seen once. Sequences were derived from whole blood, sampled in connection with sensitization to the hapten diphenylcyclopropenone (DPC). These receptors originate from a woman in her forties or fifties with alopecia areata. Some clones in this sample may be carry-over from other donors' samples. Each CDR3 is given with its conserved first and last residue. The D gene is left open where the match is weak. The size field is filled for only some rows; it gives once, few, many or a size class.

J	V	size	D	DNA	CDR3
TRBJ1-5	TRBV7-6	many	TRBD1	TGTGCCAGCAGCTTAGGGACAGGGGAGAACCAGCCCCAGCATTTT	CASSLGTGENQPQHF
TRBJ1-1	TRBV3-1	few	NA	TGTGCCAGCAGCCAGGAGAGCGTGGGAGGCACTGAAGCTTTCTTT	CASSQESVGGTEAFF
TRBJ2-7	TRBV6-6	many	TRBD1	TGTGCCAGCAGCCCGGCGACAGGGGGTCCCTACGAGCAGTACTTC	CASSPATGGPYEQYF
TRBJ2-1	TRBV7-8	many	TRBD1	TGTGCCAGCAGCCCCCGACAGGGGAGAGTCAATGAGCAGTTCTTC	CASSPRQGRVNEQFF
TRBJ2-1	TRBV20-1	NA	NA	TGCAGTGCTAGGGGGGGCATTGCGAATGAGCAGTTCTTC	CSARGGIANEQFF
TRBJ2-6	TRBV12-3/TRBV12-4	many	NA	TGTGCCAGCACCCAGGGGGGGGCCTACTCTGGGGCCAACGTCCTGACTTTC	CASTQGGAYSGANVLTF
TRBJ1-5	TRBV28	many	TRBD1	TGTGCCAGCCTGGACAGGGCGTATCAGCCCCAGCATTTT	CASLDRAYQPQHF
TRBJ1-1	TRBV6-6	NA	NA	TGTGCCAGCAGTTACTCGTGGGGACCGATGCCTGAAGCTTTCTTT	CASSYSWGPMPEAFF
TRBJ2-7	TRBV28	few	TRBD1	TGTGCCAGCAGTTTCTCCTCGGACAGGCCGTCCTACGAGCAGTACTTC	CASSFSSDRPSYEQYF
TRBJ2-1	TRBV20-1	NA	NA	TGCAGTGCTAGAAACAGGGACAATGAGCAGTTCTTC	CSARNRDNEQFF
TRBJ1-4	TRBV29-1	few	NA	TGCAGCGTTGTCATTTCTGCTGGCGAAAAACTGTTTTTT	CSVVISAGEKLFF
TRBJ2-1	TRBV5-1	NA	TRBD2	TGCGCCAGCAGCCTTCTTGAGCGGGGGGGCCCCGGTGAGCAGTTCTTC	CASSLLERGGPGEQFF
TRBJ2-3	TRBV20-1	few	NA	TGCAGTGCTAGAGCCCTAGCAGGCGATACGCAGTATTTT	CSARALAGDTQYF